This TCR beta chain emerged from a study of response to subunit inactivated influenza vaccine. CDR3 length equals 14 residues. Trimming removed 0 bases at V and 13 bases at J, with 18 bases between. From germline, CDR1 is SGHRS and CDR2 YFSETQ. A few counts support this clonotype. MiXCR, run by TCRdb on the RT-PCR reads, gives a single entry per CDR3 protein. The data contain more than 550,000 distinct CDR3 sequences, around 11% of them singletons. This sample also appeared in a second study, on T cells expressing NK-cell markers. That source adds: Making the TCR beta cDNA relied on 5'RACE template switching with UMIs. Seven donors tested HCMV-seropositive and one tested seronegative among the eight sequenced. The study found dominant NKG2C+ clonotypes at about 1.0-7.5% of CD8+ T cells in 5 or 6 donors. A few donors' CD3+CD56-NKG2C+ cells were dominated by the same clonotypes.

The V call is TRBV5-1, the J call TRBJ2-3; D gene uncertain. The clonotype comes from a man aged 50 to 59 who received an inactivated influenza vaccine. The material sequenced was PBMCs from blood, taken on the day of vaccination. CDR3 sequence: CASSLGPLEGGEYF. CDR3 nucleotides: TGCGCCAGCAGCTTGGGACCCTTAGAAGGTGGCGAGTATTTT.